A selection of T cell receptor beta chains follows, all from one sample in a study of lymphopenia after photon versus proton radiotherapy. Libraries were prepared by immunoSEQ multiplex PCR; TCRdb keeps only in-frame clonotypes and omits some of them. The sample lists roughly 49,000 clones; more than 85% were seen once. Sequencing was performed on peripheral blood, taken from a patient treated with photon-based radiotherapy. These TCRs come from a woman aged 35 to 49 with cholangiocarcinoma. Both conserved end residues are part of each CDR3. A D gene is named only where the DNA matches it firmly. Clone size is shown for a subset of rows, as once, few, many or a class of expanded clone.

TRBD1	TRBJ2-1	-	TRBV30	CAWTGTGVEQFF	TGTGCCTGGACCGGGACAGGGGTAGAGCAGTTCTTC
-	TRBJ2-7	-	TRBV6-6	CASSYEDTTYEQYF	TGTGCCAGCAGTTACGAGGATACAACCTACGAGCAGTACTTC
-	TRBJ2-3	-	TRBV6-4	CASSARAPPTDTQYF	TGTGCCAGCAGTGCGCGAGCGCCCCCGACAGATACGCAGTATTTT
TRBD2	TRBJ2-3	-	TRBV19	CASSRRTSGSTDTQYF	TGTGCCAGTAGTCGTCGGACTAGCGGGAGCACAGATACGCAGTATTTT
TRBD1	TRBJ2-7	-	TRBV11-2	CASSLDKGRRGQGTYEQYF	TGTGCCAGCAGCTTAGATAAAGGCCGTAGGGGACAGGGGACATACGAGCAGTACTTC
-	TRBJ2-2	-	TRBV5-1	CASSLLGGTGELFF	TGCGCCAGCAGCTTGCTTGGAGGGACCGGGGAGCTGTTTTTT
-	TRBJ2-7	-	TRBV4-1	CASSHRVGDSYEQYF	TGCGCCAGCAGCCATCGTGTCGGGGATTCCTACGAGCAGTACTTC
TRBD1	TRBJ2-2	-	TRBV6-6	CASRRGLNTGELFF	TGTGCCAGTAGAAGGGGGCTGAACACCGGGGAGCTGTTTTTT
-	TRBJ1-1	-	TRBV18	CASSRNLAENTEAFF	TGTGCCAGCTCACGCAATCTAGCAGAGAACACTGAAGCTTTCTTT
TRBD1	TRBJ1-3	-	TRBV7-7	CASSLGQDSGNTIYF	TGTGCTAGCAGCTTGGGACAGGACTCTGGAAACACCATATATTTT
-	TRBJ2-2	-	TRBV7-6	CASSVGTAQGTGELFF	TGTGCCAGCAGCGTCGGGACCGCCCAAGGCACCGGGGAGCTGTTTTTT
-	TRBJ2-2	once	TRBV27	CASSFRLAGELFF	TGTGCCAGCAGTTTCCGACTAGCCGGGGAGCTGTTTTTT
TRBD1	TRBJ1-5	-	TRBV5-1	CASSSEPGQGGSNQPQHF	TGCGCCAGCAGCTCTGAACCGGGACAGGGGGGTAGCAATCAGCCCCAGCATTTT
-	TRBJ1-6	-	TRBV4-1	CASRDRPNSPLHF	TGCGCCAGCAGGGACAGACCTAATTCACCCCTCCACTTT
-	TRBJ1-6	few	TRBV4-2	CASSQESNSPLHF	TGTGCCAGCAGCCAAGAAAGTAATTCACCCCTCCACTTT
-	TRBJ2-3	-	TRBV7-2	CASSNDGRRITDTQYF	TGTGCCAGCAGCAACGACGGTCGGCGCATCACAGATACGCAGTATTTT
-	TRBJ2-7	-	TRBV6-5	CASSLGGDSYEQYF	TGTGCCAGCAGTTTAGGCGGCGACTCCTACGAGCAGTACTTC
TRBD1	TRBJ1-2	-	TRBV29-1	CSVDTGVRYGYTF	TGCAGCGTAGATACAGGGGTTCGCTATGGCTACACCTTC
-	TRBJ1-3	-	TRBV29-1	CSVEGGVPPGNTIYF	TGCAGCGTTGAAGGCGGAGTCCCTCCTGGAAACACCATATATTTT
-	TRBJ1-5	-	TRBV5-6	CASSVQLYSNQPQHF	TGTGCCAGCAGCGTACAGCTTTATAGCAATCAGCCCCAGCATTTT
-	TRBJ1-5	-	TRBV6-5	CASSYGGESNQPQHF	TGTGCCAGCAGTTACGGGGGGGAGAGCAATCAGCCCCAGCATTTT
TRBD2	TRBJ2-7	-	TRBV28	CASKSGGTSYEQYF	TGTGCCAGCAAAAGCGGGGGGACTTCCTACGAGCAGTACTTC
-	TRBJ2-3	-	TRBV7-9	CASSLIYKATQYF	TGTGCCAGCAGCTTGATTTATAAAGCTACGCAGTATTTT
-	TRBJ2-3	-	TRBV5-1	CASSLRTEVTDTQYF	TGCGCCAGCAGCCTCCGGACGGAGGTCACAGATACGCAGTATTTT
TRBD1	TRBJ1-1	-	TRBV27	CASRTGGLNTEAFF	TGTGCCAGCAGGACAGGGGGCCTGAACACTGAAGCTTTCTTT
TRBD2	TRBJ2-1	once	TRBV11-3	CASSSKGLAGEQFF	TGTGCCAGCAGCTCAAAGGGACTAGCGGGGGAGCAGTTCTTC
-	TRBJ2-5	-	TRBV30	CAWSVFDRQETQYF	TGTGCCTGGAGTGTATTTGACAGACAAGAGACCCAGTACTTC
-	TRBJ1-1	-	TRBV27	CASRGGGGRSTEAFF	TGTGCCAGCAGAGGTGGGGGGGGAAGGAGCACTGAAGCTTTCTTT
-	TRBJ1-2	-	TRBV18	CASSPPATRGYGYTF	TGTGCCAGCTCACCCCCCGCGACGCGAGGCTATGGCTACACCTTC
-	TRBJ1-5	-	TRBV5-1	CASSLAGVGNQPQHF	TGCGCCAGCAGCCTGGCAGGGGTCGGAAATCAGCCCCAGCATTTT
TRBD2	TRBJ2-3	few	TRBV7-8	CASRSLGRTQYF	TGTGCCAGCAGATCCCTCGGGAGGACGCAGTATTTT
TRBD2	TRBJ2-2	-	TRBV18	CASSPREGTGELFF	TGTGCCAGCTCACCACGGGAGGGGACCGGGGAGCTGTTTTTT
-	TRBJ1-2	-	TRBV29-1	CSALLAAMHRTAYGYTF	TGCAGCGCTCTTCTTGCAGCCATGCACAGAACCGCCTATGGCTACACCTTC
TRBD2	TRBJ2-1	-	TRBV4-2	CASSQDLAGADNEQFF	TGTGCCAGCAGCCAAGATTTGGCGGGAGCTGATAATGAGCAGTTCTTC
-	TRBJ2-7	-	TRBV11-2	CASSRRGGAAPYEQYF	TGTGCCAGCAGCCGACGAGGGGGGGCGGCCCCCTACGAGCAGTACTTC
-	TRBJ1-1	-	TRBV7-2	CASSLGQNTEAFF	TGTGCCAGCAGCTTAGGACAGAACACTGAAGCTTTCTTT
TRBD2	TRBJ2-1	-	TRBV6-4	CASSDSWQAGGRDNEQFF	TGTGCCAGCAGTGACTCTTGGCAAGCGGGAGGGCGTGACAATGAGCAGTTCTTC
-	TRBJ2-7	-	TRBV30	CAWSGGQSYEQYF	TGTGCCTGGAGCGGCGGACAGAGCTACGAGCAGTACTTC
-	TRBJ2-3	-	TRBV9	CASSVGWGGSTDTQYF	TGTGCCAGCAGCGTAGGTTGGGGAGGTAGCACAGATACGCAGTATTTT
TRBD1	TRBJ1-5	few	TRBV7-2	CASSAGQGNQPQHF	TGTGCCAGCAGCGCGGGACAGGGCAATCAGCCCCAGCATTTT
-	TRBJ1-5	-	TRBV6-5	CASSTKGEINQPQHF	TGTGCCAGCAGCACTAAAGGGGAGATCAATCAGCCCCAGCATTTT
TRBD2	TRBJ2-1	-	TRBV4-1	CASSLGLAGSYNEQFF	TGCGCCAGCAGCCTCGGACTAGCGGGCTCCTACAATGAGCAGTTCTTC
-	TRBJ1-5	-	TRBV27	CASSLGRATDQPQHF	TGTGCCAGCAGTTTAGGCAGGGCCACGGATCAGCCCCAGCATTTT
-	TRBJ1-5	-	TRBV30	CAWGTGLSQPQHF	TGTGCCTGGGGGACTGGGCTAAGTCAGCCCCAGCATTTT
TRBD2	TRBJ2-3	-	TRBV5-4	CASSSRGGGSTDTQYF	TGTGCCAGCAGCTCCCGCGGGGGAGGGAGCACAGATACGCAGTATTTT
TRBD1	TRBJ1-2	-	TRBV5-1	CASSLEGTAYGYTF	TGCGCCAGCAGCTTGGAAGGGACAGCCTATGGCTACACCTTC
-	TRBJ1-5	-	TRBV30	CAWRQGLGQPQHF	TGTGCCTGGAGACAGGGCCTCGGCCAGCCCCAGCATTTT
-	TRBJ2-7	-	TRBV6-5	CASSYPRDGAYEQYF	TGTGCCAGCAGTTACCCGAGGGACGGAGCCTACGAGCAGTACTTC
-	TRBJ1-5	-	TRBV27	CASSIDGGSGQPQHF	TGTGCCAGCAGTATCGATGGGGGCTCGGGCCAGCCCCAGCATTTT
-	TRBJ2-1	few	TRBV5-4	CASSLDPASSYNEQFF	TGTGCCAGCAGCTTGGATCCTGCTAGCTCCTACAATGAGCAGTTCTTC
-	TRBJ1-5	-	TRBV2	CASSEGGGGQPQHF	TGTGCCAGCAGTGAGGGGGGAGGCGGGCAGCCCCAGCATTTT
-	TRBJ2-3	once	TRBV5-4	CAYVQGMDTQYF	TGTGCCTACGTCCAGGGGATGGATACGCAGTATTTT
-	TRBJ2-7	-	TRBV4-1	CASSQDQGGQLYFYEQYF	TGCGCCAGCAGCCAAGACCAGGGGGGCCAGTTATATTTCTACGAGCAGTACTTC
-	TRBJ1-5	-	TRBV27	CASGGNQPQHF	TGTGCCAGCGGTGGGAATCAGCCCCAGCATTTT